Listed below are T cell receptor beta chains from one sample, sequenced in a study of cytomegalovirus exposure and HLA in healthy donors. The data were produced by immunoSEQ multiplex PCR, yet TCRdb's version contains in-frame clones alone and is incomplete. The sample consists of more than 150,000 clones, 70% to 85% of them appearing once. The sequenced sample was PBMCs. These receptors were collected from a young man in good health and CMV-seronegative. Both conserved end residues are trimmed from each CDR3.

V gene	CDR3 length	J gene	CDR3 protein
TRBV7-9	16	TRBJ2-2	ASSPPGLAGVGTGELF
TRBV12-5	9	TRBJ1-2	ASGRRGGYT
TRBV18	11	TRBJ2-7	ASSPAGGYEQY
TRBV19	15	TRBJ2-1	ASSIGGVYRPYNEQF
TRBV5-4	14	TRBJ2-5	ASSLGLAGASETQY
TRBV11-2	11	TRBJ2-5	ASSLATRETQY
TRBV6-6	13	-	ASSYASGSWYEQY
TRBV27	10	TRBJ1-2	ASKRPGGGYT
TRBV7-9	11	TRBJ1-4	ASSSRTGGIVF
TRBV19	13	TRBJ2-7	ASSIFLGGTNEQY
TRBV18	13	TRBJ2-6	ASSSTGSGANVLT
TRBV18	14	TRBJ1-1	ASSSSTRGLNTEAF
TRBV10-2	11	-	ASSRGLSYEQY
TRBV4-2	13	TRBJ1-4	ASSQVQGAGEKLF
TRBV7-9	12	TRBJ2-7	ASSSLAGGPLQY
TRBV6-5	12	TRBJ1-4	ASSYTQVNEKLF
TRBV25-1	13	TRBJ1-2	ASSVWDTSNYGYT
TRBV1	15	TRBJ2-2	TSSQDQRPRDTGELF
TRBV2	17	TRBJ2-1	ASSDGDFFRDREYNEQF
TRBV5-1	13	TRBJ2-1	ASSFRQSSYNEQF
TRBV19	11	TRBJ1-2	ASRPTGSYGYT
TRBV7-2	13	TRBJ2-7	ASSLGRTGGYEQY